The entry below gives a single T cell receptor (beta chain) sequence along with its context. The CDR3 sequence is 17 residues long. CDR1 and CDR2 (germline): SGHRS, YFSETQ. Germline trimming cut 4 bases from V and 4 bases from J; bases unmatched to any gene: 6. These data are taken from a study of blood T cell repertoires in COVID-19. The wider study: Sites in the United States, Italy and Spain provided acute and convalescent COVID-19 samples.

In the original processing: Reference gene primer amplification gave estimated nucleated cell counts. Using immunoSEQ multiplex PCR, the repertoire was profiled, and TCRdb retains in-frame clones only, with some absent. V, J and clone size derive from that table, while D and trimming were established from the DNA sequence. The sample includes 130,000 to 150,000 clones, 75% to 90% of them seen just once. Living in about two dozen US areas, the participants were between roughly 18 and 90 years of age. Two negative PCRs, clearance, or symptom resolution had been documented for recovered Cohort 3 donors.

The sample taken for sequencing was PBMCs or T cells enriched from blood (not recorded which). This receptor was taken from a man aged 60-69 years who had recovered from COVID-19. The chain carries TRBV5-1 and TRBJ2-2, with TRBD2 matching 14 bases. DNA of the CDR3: TGCGCCAGCAGCGTCGGACTAGCGGGGGGAGGCACCGGGGAGCTGTTTTTT. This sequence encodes CASSVGLAGGGTGELFF.